The 29 T cell receptor beta chains below were found in one sample sequenced in a study of T cell responses to AZD1222 COVID-19 vaccine. Method: immunoSEQ multiplex PCR; TCRdb's copy keeps in-frame clones and lacks some. The data contain 150,000 to 200,000 clones, around 94% of them singletons. This specimen was peripheral blood, taken 28 days after the second dose of the MenACWY control vaccine. The receptors derive from an adult who received the MenACWY meningococcal vaccine as a control.

This clone was counted between two and nine times. The chain uses TRBV5-1 and TRBJ1-1; the D is unclear. The germline gives CDR1 SGHRS, CDR2 YFSETQ. This CDR3 is built from 15 residues. V lost 2 bases, J lost 1 base, and 12 bases lay in between. The CDR3 bases are TGCGCCAGCAGCTTCGCCGGGAGAGGGAACACTGAAGCTTTCTTT. Translated: CASSFAGRGNTEAFF. Full variable domain (outside the CDR3, taken from reference TRBV5-1 and TRBJ1-1): KAGVTQTPRYLIKTRGQQVTLSCSPISGHRSVSWYQQTPGQGLQFLFEYFSETQRNKGNFPGRFSGRQFSNSRSEMNVSTLELGDSALYLCASSFAGRGNTEAFFGQGTRLTVV.

The chain links TRBV7-9 to TRBJ2-7, with D uncertain. From germline, CDR1 is SEHNR and CDR2 FQNEAQ (reference sequence). The CDR3 runs to 12 residues. V lost 5 bases to trimming and J lost 0 bases, with 5 bases between them. The CDR3 sequence: CASSRNSYEQYF. The CDR3 region has the DNA TGTGCCAGCAGCCGAAACTCCTACGAGCAGTACTTC.

The genes are TRBV5-1 and TRBJ2-7; the D gene is possibly TRBD2 (6 bases). Germline CDR1 and CDR2: SGHRS and YFSETQ. CDR3 length equals 13 residues. Trimming pared 7 bases from V and 3 bases from J, leaving 14 bases between. CDR3 sequence: CASGVGGGYEQYF. CDR3 nucleotide sequence: TGCGCCAGCGGAGTGGGAGGAGGCTACGAGCAGTACTTC. Based on the CDR3 plus reference TRBV5-1 and TRBJ2-7, the full variable domain is KAGVTQTPRYLIKTRGQQVTLSCSPISGHRSVSWYQQTPGQGLQFLFEYFSETQRNKGNFPGRFSGRQFSNSRSEMNVSTLELGDSALYLCASGVGGGYEQYFGPGTRLTVT.

The chain combines TRBV7-9 with TRBJ2-1; TRBD2 aligns across 8 bases. The germline V gene encodes CDR1 SEHNR and CDR2 FQNEAQ (reference sequence). This CDR3 contains 16 residues. V shed 1 base and J 5 bases; nucleotides not matched to a gene: 7. The CDR3, as DNA: TGTGCCAGCAGCTTAGGCAGCGGGAGCGGCCACAATGAGCAGTTCTTC. Protein: CASSLGSGSGHNEQFF.

J is TRBJ2-2 and V is TRBV18, with a possible D match to TRBD2 (5 bases). The CDR3 is made up of 15 amino acids. V was shortened by 5 bases and J by 5 bases, with 15 bases between the two germline ends. Per germline, CDR1 KGHSH and CDR2 LQKENI. The chain's CDR3 is CASSILSGLTGELFF. CDR3 DNA: TGTGCCAGCTCAATACTCAGCGGTTTGACCGGGGAGCTGTTTTTT.

The chain carries TRBV24-1 and TRBJ2-3, with 8 bases lining up with TRBD1. V lost 0 bases, J lost 4 bases, and 2 bases stayed unmatched. CDR3 size: 15 residues. The germline V gene encodes CDR1 KGHDR and CDR2 SFDVKD. CDR3 region: CATSDLGQGSDTQYF. In DNA, the CDR3 is TGTGCCACCAGTGATTTGGGACAGGGCTCAGATACGCAGTATTTT.

The chain joins TRBV27 to TRBJ1-5; D is uncertain. The germline V gene encodes CDR1 MNHEY and CDR2 SMNVEV (reference sequence). This CDR3 is built from 13 residues. V lost 9 bases, J lost 0 bases, and 9 bases lay in between. CDR3 bases: TGTGCCAGTTCGATGTATAGCAATCAGCCCCAGCATTTT. This translates into CASSMYSNQPQHF.

The J gene is TRBJ2-2, the V gene TRBV7-9; TRBD2 matches at 11 bases. From germline, CDR1 is SEHNR and CDR2 FQNEAQ (reference sequence). J lost 1 base, V lost 0 bases, and 1 base had no gene match. The CDR3 length is 17 residues. This CDR3 reads CASSLAGLAGNTGELFF. The CDR3 coding sequence is TGTGCCAGCAGCTTAGCCGGACTAGCGGGGAACACCGGGGAGCTGTTTTTT.

The count of this clone is one. The V call is TRBV5-1, the J call TRBJ2-7, with 10 bases identical to TRBD1. This CDR3 region has 17 residues. Losses at the gene ends were 4 bases for V and 5 bases for J; bases not matched to a gene: 15. CDR1 SGHRS and CDR2 YFSETQ come from the germline V gene. DNA of the CDR3: TGCGCCAGCAGCCCGAGGACAGGGGGACAAGGAAGTCACGAGCAGTACTTC. Protein product: CASSPRTGGQGSHEQYF.

The V gene is TRBV7-7, the J gene TRBJ2-1, with D unresolved. The CDR3 consists of 13 residues. V lost 0 bases and J lost 8, with 8 bases in between. Germline V gives CDR1 SSHAT, CDR2 FNYEAQ (reference sequence). The CDR3 nucleotides are TGTGCCAGCAGCTTAGCTCCTCGCGATGAGCAGTTCTTC. Protein: CASSLAPRDEQFF.

This clone appeared a single time. The V and J genes are TRBV30 and TRBJ2-4, with D hard to call. V lost 5 bases and J 7 bases, leaving 12 bases between the germline ends. CDR1 is GTSNPN, CDR2 SVGIG, per germline (reference sequence). The CDR3 runs to 12 residues. The CDR3 nucleotides read TGTGCCTGGGCTTATACTCAGAACATTCAGTACTTC. This gives the protein CAWAYTQNIQYF.

This chain connects TRBV10-3 to TRBJ2-1; 7 bases line up with TRBD2. The trim removed 0 bases at V and 1 base at J, leaving 3 bases unmatched. The CDR3 is 16 residues long. CDR1 and CDR2 from the germline V gene are ENHRY and SYGVKD. Written as DNA, the CDR3 is TGTGCCATCAGTGAGTCGGCTAGCGGATCCTACAATGAGCAGTTCTTC. Translation gives CAISESASGSYNEQFF.

A word on this clone: This sample includes further DNA sequences coding for the same CDR3. The chain links TRBV7-6 to TRBJ1-1, with 8 nucleotides matching TRBD1. The germline CDR1 and CDR2 sequences are SGHVS and FNYEAQ. With V trimmed by 5 bases and J by 1 base, 3 bases remained unmatched. There are 14 residues in the CDR3. CDR3 in amino acids: CASSLGQGNTEAFF. CDR3 DNA sequence: TGTGCCAGCAGCCTTGGACAGGGGAACACTGAAGCTTTCTTT.

This clone was counted between two and nine times. The gene calls are TRBV19 and TRBJ2-7, with 7 bases matching TRBD2. V shed 2 bases, J shed 7 bases, and the junction held 14 bases outside the gene matches. The CDR3 covers 16 residues. CDR1 LNHDA and CDR2 SQIVND come from the germline V gene (reference sequence). The CDR3 bases are TGTGCCAGTAGTATAAAGGCTAGCGGAGTCCTTGGGGAGCAGTACTTC. Encoded protein: CASSIKASGVLGEQYF.

This rearrangement joins TRBV15 to TRBJ1-3; D is perhaps TRBD1 (5 bases). Germline V gives CDR1 LNHNV, CDR2 YYDKDF (reference sequence). The CDR3 sequence is 17 residues long. Trimming left V 2 bases short and J 4 bases short, with 18 bases between. In DNA form, the CDR3 reads TGTGCCACCAGCAGAACTTTCGGGGCATCCGGGGGAAACACCATATATTTT. This encodes CATSRTFGASGGNTIYF.

The V and J genes are TRBV7-9 and TRBJ1-4; D not certain. The CDR3 is 14 amino acids. V lost 5 bases, J lost 1 base, and 8 bases lay in between. The V gene's germline CDR1 is SEHNR and CDR2 FQNEAQ (reference sequence). The CDR3 DNA reads as TGTGCCAGCAGCCACAGCTTAACTAATGAAAAACTGTTTTTT. Translating gives CASSHSLTNEKLFF.

J is TRBJ2-2 and V is TRBV7-3; D not resolved. V lost 0 bases, J lost 0 bases, and 14 bases lay in between. Germline assignment: CDR1 SGHTA and CDR2 FQGTGA. This CDR3 comprises 18 residues. The CDR3 DNA is TGTGCCAGCAGCTTAACGACAAGCGCTCTCCCGAACACCGGGGAGCTGTTTTTT. The encoded protein is CASSLTTSALPNTGELFF.

The chain combines TRBV29-1 with TRBJ1-2, with D possibly being TRBD1 (5 bases). Deletions cut 7 bases from V and 0 bases from J, with 15 bases between. This CDR3 has 14 amino acids. Germline V gene sequence: CDR1 SQVTM, CDR2 ANQGSEA. The CDR3 nucleotides read TGCAGCGCCACCGTGGGGGGAACTAACTATGGCTACACCTTC. Its translation is CSATVGGTNYGYTF.

The chain recombines TRBV5-1 with TRBJ1-2; no definite D call. The CDR3 loop spans 13 amino acids. The V gene's germline CDR1 is SGHRS and CDR2 YFSETQ. The V end lost 4 bases, the J end lost 1 base, and 8 bases lay between the germline ends. CDR3 DNA: TGCGCCAGCAGCCAGACCCTTAACTATGGCTACACCTTC. This gives the protein CASSQTLNYGYTF. Filled out from reference TRBV5-1 and TRBJ1-2, the complete variable domain reads KAGVTQTPRYLIKTRGQQVTLSCSPISGHRSVSWYQQTPGQGLQFLFEYFSETQRNKGNFPGRFSGRQFSNSRSEMNVSTLELGDSALYLCASSQTLNYGYTFGSGTRLTVV.

This clone was found a few times. The CDR3 protein is CASSQGSNYEQYF. In DNA form, the CDR3 reads TGTGCCAGCTCACAAGGGTCTAACTACGAGCAGTACTTC. The gene calls are TRBV18 and TRBJ2-7; no definite D call. The CDR3 loop spans 13 amino acids. From germline, CDR1 is KGHSH and CDR2 LQKENI. V was cut by 4 bases and J by 3 bases, with 10 bases left in between.

With respect to this clone: Other DNA sequences in the same sample also yield this CDR3. The rearrangement joins TRBV20-1 to TRBJ2-1, with no clear D. The germline gives CDR1 DFQATT, CDR2 SNEGSKA (reference sequence). The CDR3 covers 11 residues. V dropped 1 base and J dropped 3 bases, with 1 base sitting between them. CDR3 nucleotide sequence: TGCAGTGCTAGAGTCTACAATGAGCAGTTCTTC. Translated, it gives CSARVYNEQFF.

Turning to this clone: A read error may account for a junction end that differs from germline. This rearrangement joins TRBV30 to TRBJ2-5, with D unclear. CDR1 and CDR2 (germline): GTSNPN, SVGIG (reference sequence). This CDR3 spans 11 amino acids. CDR3 region: CAWSGREAQYF. In DNA form, the CDR3 reads TGTGCCTGGAGTGGTAGAGAGGCCCAGTACTTC. The variable domain in full, completed from reference TRBV30 and TRBJ2-5, reads SQTIHQWPATLVQPVGSPLSLECTVEGTSNPNLYWYRQAAGRGLQLLFYSVGIGQISSEVPQNLSASRPQDRQFILSSKKLLLSDSGFYLCAWSGREAQYFGPGTRLLVL.

Note on this clone: Other DNA sequences in the same sample also yield this CDR3. The chain is built from TRBV3-1 (or the pseudogene TRBV3-2) and TRBJ1-5, with D possibly being TRBD1 (6 bases). V lost 0 bases, J lost 7 bases, and 10 bases lay in between. CDR3 length: 14 amino acids. CDR1 is LGHDT and CDR2 is YNNKEL in the germline V gene (reference sequence). The CDR3 DNA reads as TGTGCCAGCAGCCAAGAAGGGGGGCTACAGCCCCAGCATTTT. It specifies CASSQEGGLQPQHF.

This sequence joins TRBV13 and TRBJ1-1; D unresolved. The CDR3 covers 14 residues. Germline CDR1 PRHDT, CDR2 FYEKMQ (reference sequence). Trimming pared 3 bases from V and 1 base from J, leaving 9 bases between. The CDR3 DNA is TGTGCCAGCAGCTTCGATTTGGGGAACACTGAAGCTTTCTTT. Translating it yields CASSFDLGNTEAFF.

The rearrangement links TRBV6-5 to TRBJ1-5; D gene ambiguous. CDR1 and CDR2 from the germline V gene are MNHEY and SVGAGI. V was clipped by 6 bases and J by 0 bases, with 9 bases between them. The CDR3 consists of 14 residues. CDR3 bases: TGTGCCAGCAGACCAATGGTTAGCAATCAGCCCCAGCATTTT. Its translation is CASRPMVSNQPQHF.

The CDR3 reads CASSSTGNNSPLHF. The CDR3 DNA reads as TGTGCCAGCAGTTCCACAGGGAATAATTCACCCCTCCACTTT. The chain is built from TRBV7-3 and TRBJ1-6; D might be TRBD1 (6 bases). CDR3 length: 14 amino acids. V shed 6 bases and J shed 5 bases, with 11 bases lying between them. Germline values: CDR1 SGHTA, CDR2 FQGTGA.

In this sample, this clone turned up once. J is TRBJ2-1 and V is TRBV7-2, with 10 bases lining up with TRBD2. The germline V gene encodes CDR1 SGHTA and CDR2 FQGNSA. The CDR3 runs 15 residues. Trimming removed 1 base from V and 7 bases from J; junction bases left unmatched: 4. The CDR3 sequence: CASSLESGRGNEQFF. DNA for the CDR3: TGTGCCAGCAGCTTAGAGAGCGGGAGGGGGAATGAGCAGTTCTTC. Supplemented by reference TRBV7-2 and TRBJ2-1, the full variable domain reads GAGVSQSPSNKVTEKGKDVELRCDPISGHTALYWYRQSLGQGLEFLIYFQGNSAPDKSGLPSDRFSAERTGGSVSTLTIQRTQQEDSAVYLCASSLESGRGNEQFFGPGTRLTVL.

This chain links TRBV6-5 with TRBJ1-2; a possible D gene is TRBD1 (5 bases). Germline lookup yields CDR1 MNHEY and CDR2 SVGAGI. This CDR3 region has 15 residues. Trimming took off 7 bases at V and 8 bases at J, with 23 bases between the two ends. For the CDR3, the DNA is TGTGCCAGCACTCCAGGGTATGGGGCTAGTTCCGGCTACACCTTC. Protein sequence: CASTPGYGASSGYTF.

This rearrangement joins TRBV23-1 to TRBJ2-7; 10 nucleotides agree with TRBD1. TRBV23-1 has ORF status, its function being uncertain. CDR3 size: 16 residues. The junction had 6 bases not matched to a gene; V was cut back by 1 base and J by 3 bases. The CDR3 DNA is TGCGCCAGCAGTCAATGCACCGGGACAGGGGACTACGAGCAGTACTTC. Residues: CASSQCTGTGDYEQYF.